The source of this T cell receptor (beta chain) is a study of blood T cells in healthy people across ages. Using a J-beta primer mix together with a sample-barcoded 5' primer, a second PCR was run for roughly 7 to 11 cycles. The template-switch adaptor, which had 12 random nucleotides, put a tag on each cDNA molecule. Each CDR3 protein gets one entry after TCRdb re-called the 5' RACE reads with MiXCR. The table has 1 million to 1.2 million distinct CDR3 sequences, approximately 38% seen once. In terms of origin and age, donors were healthy Caucasian individuals from Russia aged roughly 6 to 95. Trimming stripped 3 bases from V and 1 base from J, with 12 bases between. The CDR3 runs to 15 residues. In regard to this clonotype: What it binds is unknown.

Points from the study as a whole: Investigators viewed diversity estimates from one million T cells as underestimates, the study reported. Both naive CD4+ cell counts and diversity were greater in long-lived donors than in aged donors.

Material for sequencing was blood. The gene calls are TRBV12-3 or TRBV12-4 and TRBJ1-1; D unresolved. The receptor was isolated from a man younger than 30 in good health. The CDR3 reads CASSFTPIGNTEAFF. CDR3 DNA sequence: TGTGCCAGCAGTTTTACGCCCATAGGGAACACTGAAGCTTTCTTT.